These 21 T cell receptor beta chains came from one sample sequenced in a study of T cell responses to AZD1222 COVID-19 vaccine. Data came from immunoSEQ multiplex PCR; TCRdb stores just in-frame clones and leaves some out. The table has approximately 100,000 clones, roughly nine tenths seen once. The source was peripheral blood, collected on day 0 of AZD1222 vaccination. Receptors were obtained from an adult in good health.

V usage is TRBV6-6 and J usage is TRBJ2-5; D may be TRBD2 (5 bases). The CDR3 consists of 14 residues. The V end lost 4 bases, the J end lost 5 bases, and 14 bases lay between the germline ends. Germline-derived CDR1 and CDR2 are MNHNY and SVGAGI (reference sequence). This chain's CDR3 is CASSFLSGRETQYF. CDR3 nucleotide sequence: TGTGCCAGCAGTTTCCTCAGCGGCCGGGAGACCCAGTACTTC.

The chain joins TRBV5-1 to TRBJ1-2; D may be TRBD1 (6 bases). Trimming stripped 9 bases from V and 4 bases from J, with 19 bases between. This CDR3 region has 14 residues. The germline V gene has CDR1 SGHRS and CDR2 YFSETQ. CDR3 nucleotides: TGCGCCACCGGAGACGGGGGACACTTCTATGGCTACACCTTC. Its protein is CATGDGGHFYGYTF. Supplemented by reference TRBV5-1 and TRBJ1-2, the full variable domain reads KAGVTQTPRYLIKTRGQQVTLSCSPISGHRSVSWYQQTPGQGLQFLFEYFSETQRNKGNFPGRFSGRQFSNSRSEMNVSTLELGDSALYLCATGDGGHFYGYTFGSGTRLTVV.

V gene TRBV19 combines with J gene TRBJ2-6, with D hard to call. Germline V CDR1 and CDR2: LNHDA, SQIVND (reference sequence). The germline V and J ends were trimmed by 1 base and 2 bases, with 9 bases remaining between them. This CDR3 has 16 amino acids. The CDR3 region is CASSIADAAGANVLTF. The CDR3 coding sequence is TGTGCCAGTAGTATAGCCGACGCCGCTGGGGCCAACGTCCTGACTTTC.

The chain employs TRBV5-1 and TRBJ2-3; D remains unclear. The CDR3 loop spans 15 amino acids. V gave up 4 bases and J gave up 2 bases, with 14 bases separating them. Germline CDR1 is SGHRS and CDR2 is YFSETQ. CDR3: CASSPNPTPTDTQYF. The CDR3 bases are TGCGCCAGCAGCCCTAACCCGACTCCCACAGATACGCAGTATTTT.

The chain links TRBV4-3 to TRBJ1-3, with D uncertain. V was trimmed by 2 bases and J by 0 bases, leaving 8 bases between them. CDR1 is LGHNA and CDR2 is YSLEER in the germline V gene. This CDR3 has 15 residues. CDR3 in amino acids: CASSQSHLSGNTIYF. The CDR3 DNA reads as TGCGCCAGCAGCCAATCACACCTCTCTGGAAACACCATATATTTT.

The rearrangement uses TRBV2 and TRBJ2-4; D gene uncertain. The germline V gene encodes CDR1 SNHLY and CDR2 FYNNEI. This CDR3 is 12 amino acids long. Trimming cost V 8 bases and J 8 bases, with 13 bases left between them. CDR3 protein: CASRKDVDIQYF. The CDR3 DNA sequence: TGTGCCAGCCGAAAGGACGTGGACATTCAGTACTTC.

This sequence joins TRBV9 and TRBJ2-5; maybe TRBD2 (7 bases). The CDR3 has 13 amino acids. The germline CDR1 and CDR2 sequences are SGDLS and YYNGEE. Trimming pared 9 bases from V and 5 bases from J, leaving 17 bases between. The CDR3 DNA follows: TGTGCCACCCAAAGGGGGGGCGGGGAGACCCAGTACTTC. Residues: CATQRGGGETQYF. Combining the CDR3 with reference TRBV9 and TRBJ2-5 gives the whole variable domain DSGVTQTPKHLITATGQRVTLRCSPRSGDLSVYWYQQSLDQGLQFLIQYYNGEERAKGNILERFSAQQFPDLHSELNLSSLELGDSALYFCATQRGGGETQYFGPGTRLLVL.

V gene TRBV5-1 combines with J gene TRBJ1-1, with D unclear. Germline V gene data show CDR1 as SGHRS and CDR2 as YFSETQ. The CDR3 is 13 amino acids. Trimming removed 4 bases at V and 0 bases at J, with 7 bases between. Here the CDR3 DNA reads TGCGCCAGCAGCGTCGATATGAACACTGAAGCTTTCTTT. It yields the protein CASSVDMNTEAFF. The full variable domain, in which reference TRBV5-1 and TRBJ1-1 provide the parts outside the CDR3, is KAGVTQTPRYLIKTRGQQVTLSCSPISGHRSVSWYQQTPGQGLQFLFEYFSETQRNKGNFPGRFSGRQFSNSRSEMNVSTLELGDSALYLCASSVDMNTEAFFGQGTRLTVV.

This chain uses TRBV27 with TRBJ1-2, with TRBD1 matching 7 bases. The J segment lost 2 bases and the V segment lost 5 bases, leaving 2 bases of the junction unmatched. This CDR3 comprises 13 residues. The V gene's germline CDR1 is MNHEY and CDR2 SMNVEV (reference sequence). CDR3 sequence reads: CASSPDRNYGYTF. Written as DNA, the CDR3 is TGTGCCAGCAGTCCGGACAGGAACTATGGCTACACCTTC.

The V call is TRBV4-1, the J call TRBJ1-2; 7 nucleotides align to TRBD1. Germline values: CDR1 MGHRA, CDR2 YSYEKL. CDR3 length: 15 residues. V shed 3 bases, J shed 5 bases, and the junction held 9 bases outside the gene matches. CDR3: CASSQGGGGGYGYTF. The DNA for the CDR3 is TGCGCCAGCAGCCAGGGAGGGGGCGGGGGTTATGGCTACACCTTC.

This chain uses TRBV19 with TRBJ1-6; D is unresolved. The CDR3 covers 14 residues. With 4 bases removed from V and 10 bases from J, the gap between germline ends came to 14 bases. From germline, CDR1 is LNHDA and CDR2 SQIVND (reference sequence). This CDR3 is CASSSGSTRSPLHF. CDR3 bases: TGTGCCAGTAGTAGCGGGTCCACGCGATCACCCCTCCACTTT.

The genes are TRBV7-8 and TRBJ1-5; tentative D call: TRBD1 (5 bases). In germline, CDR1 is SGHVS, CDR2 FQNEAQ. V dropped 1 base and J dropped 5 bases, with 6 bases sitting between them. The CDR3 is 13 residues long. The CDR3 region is CASSLVGDQPQHF. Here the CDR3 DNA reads TGTGCCAGCAGCTTAGTAGGGGATCAGCCCCAGCATTTT.

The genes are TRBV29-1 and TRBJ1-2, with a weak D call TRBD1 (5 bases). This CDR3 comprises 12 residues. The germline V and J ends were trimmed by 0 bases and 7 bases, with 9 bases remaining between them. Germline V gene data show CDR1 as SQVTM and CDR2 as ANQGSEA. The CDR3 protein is CSVEDTGGGYTF. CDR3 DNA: TGCAGCGTTGAAGATACGGGGGGTGGCTACACCTTC.

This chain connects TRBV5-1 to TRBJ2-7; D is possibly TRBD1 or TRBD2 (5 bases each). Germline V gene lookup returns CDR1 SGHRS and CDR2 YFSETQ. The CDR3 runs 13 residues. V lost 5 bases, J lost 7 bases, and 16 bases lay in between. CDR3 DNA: TGCGCCAGCAGTATAGGGACCGAGAGGGAGCAGTACTTC. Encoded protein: CASSIGTEREQYF.

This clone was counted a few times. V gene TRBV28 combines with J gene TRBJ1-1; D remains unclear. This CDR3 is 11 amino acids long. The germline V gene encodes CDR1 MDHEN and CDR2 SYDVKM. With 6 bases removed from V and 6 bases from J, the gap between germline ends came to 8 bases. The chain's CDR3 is CASSLGPEAFF. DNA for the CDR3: TGTGCCAGCAGCCTCGGCCCTGAAGCTTTCTTT.

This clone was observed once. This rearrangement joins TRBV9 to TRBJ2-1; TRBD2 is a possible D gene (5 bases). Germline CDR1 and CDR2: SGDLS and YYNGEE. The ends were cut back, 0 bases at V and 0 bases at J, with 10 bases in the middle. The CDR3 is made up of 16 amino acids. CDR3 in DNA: TGTGCCAGCAGCGTAGTAGCGTTTAGCTCCTACAATGAGCAGTTCTTC. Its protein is CASSVVAFSSYNEQFF.

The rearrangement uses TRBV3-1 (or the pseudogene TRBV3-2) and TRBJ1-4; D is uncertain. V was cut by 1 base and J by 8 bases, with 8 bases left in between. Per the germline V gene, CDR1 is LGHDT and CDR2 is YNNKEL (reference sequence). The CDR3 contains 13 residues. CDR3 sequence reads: CASSQGAGEKLFF. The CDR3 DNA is TGTGCCAGCAGCCAAGGCGCTGGGGAAAAACTGTTTTTT.

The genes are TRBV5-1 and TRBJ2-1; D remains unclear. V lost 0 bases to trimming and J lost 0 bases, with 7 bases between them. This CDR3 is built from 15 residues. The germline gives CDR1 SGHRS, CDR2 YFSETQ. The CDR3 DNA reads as TGCGCCAGCAGCTTGGGTGGCGACTCCTACAATGAGCAGTTCTTC. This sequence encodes CASSLGGDSYNEQFF.

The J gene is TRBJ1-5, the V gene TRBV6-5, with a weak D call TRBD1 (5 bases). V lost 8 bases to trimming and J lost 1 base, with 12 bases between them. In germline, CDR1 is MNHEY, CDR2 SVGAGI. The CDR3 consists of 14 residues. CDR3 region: CASRRGGSNQPQHF. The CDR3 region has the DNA TGTGCCAGCCGTCGGGGCGGAAGCAATCAGCCCCAGCATTTT.

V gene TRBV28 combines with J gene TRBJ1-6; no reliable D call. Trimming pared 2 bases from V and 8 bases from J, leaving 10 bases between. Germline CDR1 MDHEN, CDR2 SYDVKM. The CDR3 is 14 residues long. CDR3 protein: CASSLNFFDSPLHF. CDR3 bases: TGTGCCAGCAGTTTAAATTTTTTTGATTCACCCCTCCACTTT.

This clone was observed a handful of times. The CDR3: CASSLKRTDSTAAFF. CDR3 DNA: TGCGCCAGCAGCTTGAAGCGGACCGATTCCACGGCCGCTTTCTTT. The V call is TRBV5-1, the J call TRBJ1-1; D remains ambiguous. Trimming took off 1 base at V and 11 bases at J, with 21 bases between the two ends. This CDR3 comprises 15 residues. Germline V gives CDR1 SGHRS, CDR2 YFSETQ.